Each of the 18 T cell receptor beta chains below was sequenced from the same sample in a study of CXCR3-negative and CXCR3-positive naive CD8 T cells (dated by TCRdb to the late 2010s). What the study reported, not specific to this receptor: TRB CDR3s from CXCR3-positive naive cells showed higher hydrophobicity (lower Kidera factor 4), lower energy, and higher strength and volume indices than CXCR3-negative naive cells.

These receptors have no identified antigens. TCRdb lists the instrument as NextSeq 550. The Human TCR Profiling Kit (MiLaboratory) was used to prepare UMI-labeled 5' RACE TRB cDNA libraries. TCRdb reanalyzed the reads, keeping one entry per CDR3 protein sequence and omitting DNA. The sample table holds roughly 130,000 distinct CDR3 sequences. The ten largest clonotypes hold roughly 0.6% of the sample. Material: naive CXCR3+ CD8+ T cells from blood. In the paper's terms, the cell subset or site label means: CD45RO-CCR7+CD27+CD95- naive CD8+ T cells expressing CXCR3 (TNR3+). Receptors were obtained from a human donor in good health. Some clones in this sample may be carry-over from other donors' samples.

The CDR3 protein is CASRDIDSTYEQYF. The chain carries TRBV28 and TRBJ2-7. This CDR3 has 14 residues. The germline V gene encodes CDR1 MDHEN and CDR2 SYDVKM.

The chain joins TRBV7-9 to TRBJ2-4. This CDR3 contains 15 residues. Germline V gene sequence: CDR1 SEHNR, CDR2 FQNEAQ (reference sequence). The CDR3 reads CASSLEDGYKNIQYF.

This chain links TRBV7-7 with TRBJ2-7. This CDR3 has 13 residues. CDR1 is SSHAT and CDR2 is FNYEAQ in the germline V gene (reference sequence). The CDR3 sequence: CASSPGPSYEQYF.

This rearrangement joins TRBV29-1 to TRBJ2-5; checking the TCRdb D call of TRBD2 is not possible without DNA. This CDR3 has 15 residues. Per the germline V gene, CDR1 is SQVTM and CDR2 is ANQGSEA. The CDR3 sequence: CSAGLAGPAWISQYF.

This chain joins TRBV30 and TRBJ1-2; TCRdb gives TRBD1 as the D gene, but with no DNA this cannot be confirmed. Germline V gene lookup returns CDR1 GTSNPN and CDR2 SVGIG (reference sequence). The CDR3 loop spans 13 amino acids. CDR3 amino acids: CAYWTGANYGYTF.

The chain's CDR3 is CSASQGLNTEAFF. The chain is built from TRBV29-1 and TRBJ1-1; TCRdb's D gene call, TRBD1, goes unchecked for lack of DNA. The CDR3 sequence is 13 residues long. CDR1 is SQVTM, CDR2 ANQGSEA, per germline. The full variable domain, in which reference TRBV29-1 and TRBJ1-1 provide the parts outside the CDR3, is SAVISQKPSRDICQRGTSLTIQCQVDSQVTMMFWYRQQPGQSLTLIATANQGSEATYESGFVIDKFPISRPNLTFSTLTVSNMSPEDSSIYLCSASQGLNTEAFFGQGTRLTVV.

The chain has TRBV6-5 and TRBJ1-4. Looked up from germline, CDR1 is MNHEY and CDR2 is SVGAGI. This CDR3 contains 12 residues. CDR3 region: CASRTDDEKLFF.

The V call is TRBV10-3, the J call TRBJ1-2; the D call of TRBD1 rests on TCRdb alone, since no DNA is present to check it. Per germline, CDR1 ENHRY and CDR2 SYGVKD. The CDR3 loop spans 15 amino acids. CDR3 sequence: CAISEGPGRVDGYTF.

The chain joins TRBV6-2 or TRBV6-3 to TRBJ2-5; TCRdb proposes TRBD2, but this gene call is untestable without DNA. The CDR3 has 12 residues. In germline, CDR1 is MNHEY, CDR2 SVGEGT. The CDR3 loop reads CASSPLRETQYF.

This rearrangement joins TRBV28 to TRBJ1-5. Looked up from germline, CDR1 is MDHEN and CDR2 is SYDVKM. This CDR3 has 15 residues. Here the CDR3 reads CASSLMQGSNQPQHF. The full variable domain, rest sourced from reference TRBV28 and TRBJ1-5, is DVKVTQSSRYLVKRTGEKVFLECVQDMDHENMFWYRQDPGLGLRLIYFSYDVKMKEKGDIPEGYSVSREKKERFSLILESASTNQTSMYLCASSLMQGSNQPQHFGDGTRLSIL.

This chain links TRBV28 with TRBJ2-3; TCRdb selects TRBD1, and the lack of DNA leaves this call unchecked. Germline-derived CDR1 and CDR2 are MDHEN and SYDVKM. The CDR3 contains 12 residues. The CDR3 protein is CASSRGGPRGYF.

This chain joins TRBV7-2 and TRBJ1-4. CDR3 length: 16 amino acids. Germline loops: CDR1 SGHTA, CDR2 FQGNSA. CDR3 region: CASSLEMEGTNEKLFF.

The gene calls are TRBV29-1 and TRBJ1-1. The CDR3 contains 12 residues. Germline V gives CDR1 SQVTM, CDR2 ANQGSEA. The CDR3 reads CSVLMLNTEAFF.

The CDR3 protein is CASSEARTDTQYF. The chain combines TRBV7-9 with TRBJ2-3; TCRdb selects TRBD2, and the lack of DNA leaves this call unchecked. Per the germline V gene, CDR1 is SEHNR and CDR2 is FQNEAQ (reference sequence). This CDR3 region has 13 residues.

This chain links TRBV28 with TRBJ1-5; as DNA is missing, the TRBD1 call by TCRdb cannot be tested. Germline V gene sequence: CDR1 MDHEN, CDR2 SYDVKM. This CDR3 spans 17 amino acids. The CDR3 loop is CASGTDRAGSSNQPQHF.

This chain links TRBV5-6 with TRBJ1-1. CDR3 length equals 13 residues. Per the germline V gene, CDR1 is SGHDT and CDR2 is YYEEEE. CDR3 protein: CASSWGVRTEAFF.

The V gene is TRBV4-3, the J gene TRBJ2-1; TCRdb indicates TRBD2, and absent DNA this call remains unverified. The CDR3 contains 20 residues. CDR1 is LGHNA and CDR2 is YSLEER in the germline V gene. The CDR3 sequence: CASSQESPGIAGGLHNEQFF.

V gene TRBV12-3 or TRBV12-4 combines with J gene TRBJ1-4. This CDR3 region has 13 residues. CDR3 amino acids: CASSFGGEEGQVF.